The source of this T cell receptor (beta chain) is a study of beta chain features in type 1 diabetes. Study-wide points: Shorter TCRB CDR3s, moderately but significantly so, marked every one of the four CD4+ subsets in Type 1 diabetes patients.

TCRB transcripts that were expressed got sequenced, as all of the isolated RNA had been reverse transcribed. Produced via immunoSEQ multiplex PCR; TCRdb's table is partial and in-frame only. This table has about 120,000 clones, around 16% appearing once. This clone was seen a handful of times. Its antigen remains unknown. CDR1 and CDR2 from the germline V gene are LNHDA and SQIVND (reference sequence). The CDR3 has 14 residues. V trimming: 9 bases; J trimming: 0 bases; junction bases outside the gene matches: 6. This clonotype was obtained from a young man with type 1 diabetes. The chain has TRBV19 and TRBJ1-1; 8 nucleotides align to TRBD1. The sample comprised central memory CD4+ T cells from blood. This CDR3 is CARPQGAMNTEAFF. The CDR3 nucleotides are TGTGCCAGACCTCAGGGGGCCATGAACACTGAAGCTTTCTTT.